This entry features one T cell receptor (beta chain) sequence. The antigen remains undetermined. The library was made from cDNA and included unique molecular identifiers. T cells, about 0.9 to 10 million of them, yielded about half a million cDNA molecules. One entry per CDR3 protein results from TCRdb running MiXCR on the PCR reads. This sample carries hundreds of thousands of distinct CDR3 sequences, under 70% of them seen once, and the ten largest clones take 4.6%. Germline CDR1 and CDR2: DFQATT and SNEGSKA (reference sequence). The V gene end was trimmed by 1 base and the J gene end by 4 bases; junction bases not matched to a gene: 5. The CDR3 totals 15 residues. These data come from a study of post-analysis software for immune sequencing data. General study results and limits: About five TRBV segments were more frequent in patients than controls; TRBV5-6, TRBV5-1 and TRBV20-1 belonged to this group.

This chain connects TRBV20-1 to TRBJ1-5, with TRBD1 matching over 9 bases. This receptor was obtained from a girl between 5 and 17 years old with multiple sclerosis. Sequencing input: blood. This CDR3 reads CSARVGGQGNQPQHF. CDR3 DNA sequence: TGCAGTGCTAGAGTTGGGGGACAGGGAAATCAGCCCCAGCATTTT.